This is a list of T cell receptor beta chains from one sample in a study of T cells in Graves' hyperthyroidism and ophthalmopathy. TCRdb re-called the multiplex PCR reads with MiXCR, one entry per CDR3 protein. The sample lists over 700,000 distinct CDR3 sequences, 38% occurring once. The sequencing input was blood. All receptors derive from a man younger than 35 with Graves' hyperthyroidism. CDR3s include the opening cysteine and the closing phenylalanine or tryptophan. D genes are given only for firm matches. Clone size is given for some rows only: seen once, a few or many times, or a class if the clone is expanded.

clone_size d_call j_call v_call cdr3_aa cdr3_nt
- - TRBJ1-6 TRBV25-1 CASSGVRGNSPLHF TGTGCCAGCAGCGGGGTGAGGGGGAATTCACCCCTCCACTTT
few - TRBJ1-2 TRBV6-5 CASSYGPGLNGYTF TGTGCCAGCAGTTACGGCCCGGGACTAAACGGCTACACCTTC
many - TRBJ1-3 TRBV9 CASSVEDSSGNTIYF TGTGCCAGCAGCGTAGAGGACAGCTCTGGAAACACCATATATTTT
- - TRBJ1-4 TRBV7-9 CASSLGPTGDNEKLFF TGTGCCAGCAGCTTAGGACCGACTGGGGATAATGAAAAACTGTTTTTT
many - TRBJ1-4 TRBV25-1 CASSEPLPNEKLFF TGTGCCAGCAGTGAACCACTGCCTAATGAAAAACTGTTTTTT
few - TRBJ1-4 TRBV9 CASSVDNGGNEKLFF TGTGCCAGCAGCGTAGATAACGGGGGAAATGAAAAACTGTTTTTT
few - TRBJ2-5 TRBV25-1 CASSGGRGKETQYF TGTGCCAGCAGTGGGGGGCGAGGGAAAGAGACCCAGTACTTC
- - TRBJ2-7 TRBV6-1 CASSIVEAEQYF TGTGCCAGCAGTATTGTCGAGGCTGAGCAGTACTTC
- TRBD1 TRBJ1-1 TRBV19 CASSNDRVVGWTEAFF TGTGCCAGTAGTAACGACAGGGTTGTCGGATGGACTGAAGCTTTCTTT
few - TRBJ2-5 TRBV6-4 CASSDSRGQETQYF TGTGCCAGCAGTGACTCGAGAGGCCAAGAGACCCAGTACTTC
many TRBD1 TRBJ2-7 TRBV7-6 CASSLTGLQQYF TGTGCCAGCAGCTTGACAGGGCTACAGCAGTACTTC
few - TRBJ1-3 TRBV12-3/TRBV12-4 CAGQSGTGGNTIYF TGTGCCGGACAATCGGGAACAGGGGGAAACACCATATATTTT
- - TRBJ2-5 TRBV7-9 CASSLQSWKAQYF TGTGCCAGCAGCTTACAATCCTGGAAGGCCCAGTACTTC
few - TRBJ1-1 TRBV7-3 CASSFSRGSAEAFF TGTGCCAGCAGCTTTTCCAGGGGCAGCGCTGAAGCTTTCTTT
- TRBD1 TRBJ1-5 TRBV12-3/TRBV12-4 CASSSQGAQPQHF TGTGCCAGCAGTTCGCAGGGGGCTCAGCCCCAGCATTTT
many - TRBJ1-1 TRBV7-8 CASSLEGQVMNTEAFF TGTGCCAGCAGCTTAGAGGGGCAGGTTATGAACACTGAAGCTTTCTTT
many - TRBJ2-5 TRBV11-2 CASSLGVQGGETQYF TGTGCCAGCAGCTTAGGAGTCCAGGGAGGAGAGACCCAGTACTTC
- - TRBJ1-3 TRBV3-1 CASSQKGAGNTIYF TGTGCCAGCAGCCAAAAAGGGGCTGGAAACACCATATATTTT
few - TRBJ2-2 TRBV25-1 CASSQDRGGNTGELFF TGTGCCAGCAGCCAAGATAGGGGGGGGAACACCGGGGAGCTGTTTTTT
- - TRBJ2-7 TRBV5-1 CASTLGRSTYEQYF TGCGCCAGCACTCTGGGGCGTTCGACCTACGAGCAGTACTTC
many - TRBJ2-7 TRBV2 CASTQGYEQYF TGTGCCAGCACGCAGGGCTACGAGCAGTACTTC
- - TRBJ2-2 TRBV6-6 CASSTGVSTGELFF TGTGCCAGCAGCACGGGGGTTTCCACCGGGGAGCTGTTTTTT
few - TRBJ2-5 TRBV7-2 CASRRQVAKETQYF TGTGCCAGCAGGAGACAGGTAGCGAAAGAGACCCAGTACTTC
- - TRBJ1-4 TRBV5-4 CASSWDGNNEKLFF TGTGCCAGCAGCTGGGACGGAAATAATGAAAAACTGTTTTTT
many - TRBJ1-6 TRBV13 CATPPLTLHF TGTGCCACCCCTCCCCTGACCCTCCACTTT
few - TRBJ1-5 TRBV5-1 CASSLVGGDSNQPQHF TGCGCCAGCAGCTTGGTTGGTGGGGATAGCAATCAGCCCCAGCATTTT
few - TRBJ2-6 TRBV7-9 CASSLDGWGGPSGANVLTF TGTGCCAGCAGCTTAGATGGTTGGGGGGGGCCCTCTGGGGCCAACGTCCTGACTTTC
- - TRBJ2-7 TRBV6-6 CASSYEGAFEQYF TGTGCCAGCAGTTACGAAGGGGCCTTCGAGCAGTACTTC
- - TRBJ1-2 TRBV29-1 CSVVGTGNYGYTF TGCAGCGTTGTAGGGACGGGAAACTATGGCTACACCTTC
- - TRBJ2-5 TRBV9 CASSKTVGETQYF TGTGCCAGCAGCAAGACGGTGGGGGAGACCCAGTACTTC
- - TRBJ2-7 TRBV4-3 CASSQETRWDEQYF TGCGCCAGCAGCCAAGAGACCCGTTGGGACGAGCAGTACTTC
few - TRBJ2-2 TRBV7-2 CASSSQRATNTGELFF TGTGCCAGCAGCTCACAGCGGGCGACGAACACCGGGGAGCTGTTTTTT
many - TRBJ2-7 TRBV7-9 CASSLAGGRRPYEQYF TGTGCCAGCAGCTTAGCAGGGGGGAGACGTCCCTACGAGCAGTACTTC
- - TRBJ1-1 TRBV6-4 CASSEAEGGAFF TGTGCCAGCAGTGAAGCCGAGGGGGGAGCTTTCTTT
- - TRBJ2-6 TRBV5-1 CASLARSGANVLTF TGTGCCAGCTTGGCCCGATCTGGGGCCAACGTCCTGACTTTC
- TRBD1 TRBJ1-4 TRBV20-1 CSAIPGDRDREKLFF TGCAGTGCGATCCCCGGGGACAGGGATCGCGAAAAACTGTTTTTT
- - TRBJ1-3 TRBV6-5 CASSSGGSCGNTIYF TGTGCCAGCAGTTCGGGCGGAAGCTGTGGAAACACCATATATTTT
many - TRBJ2-5 TRBV7-2 CASSFDGTGRQETQYF TGTGCCAGCAGCTTCGACGGGACGGGGAGGCAAGAGACCCAGTACTTC
many - TRBJ2-2 TRBV29-1 CSVEKQGGSGELFF TGCAGCGTGGAGAAACAGGGAGGATCCGGGGAGCTGTTTTTT
many - TRBJ1-1 TRBV24-1 CATALDTEAFF TGTGCCACCGCCCTTGACACTGAAGCTTTCTTT
many - TRBJ1-1 TRBV19 CASSTGQTEAFF TGTGCCAGTAGTACAGGACAGACTGAAGCTTTCTTT
many - TRBJ1-5 TRBV2 CASSPGTYQPQHF TGTGCCAGCAGCCCCGGGACGTATCAGCCCCAGCATTTT
- - TRBJ2-5 TRBV2 CASSLKRNQETQYF TGTGCCAGCAGCTTAAAAAGGAACCAAGAGACCCAGTACTTC
- - TRBJ2-5 TRBV6-4 CASSLTGSYQETQYF TGTGCCAGCAGTCTCACCGGTTCGTACCAAGAGACCCAGTACTTC
- - TRBJ1-1 TRBV7-9 CASSLNRREDTEAFF TGTGCCAGCAGCTTAAATCGGCGCGAGGACACTGAAGCTTTCTTT
many - TRBJ1-2 TRBV7-9 CASRDIGGYTF TGTGCCAGCCGGGACATTGGGGGCTACACCTTC
many TRBD1 TRBJ1-2 TRBV20-1 CSATQGTGYTF TGCAGTGCTACACAGGGGACTGGCTACACCTTC